These 11 T cell receptor beta chains came from one sample sequenced in a study of blood T cell repertoires in COVID-19. Here immunoSEQ multiplex PCR was the method, and the copy in TCRdb shows in-frame clones only, minus some. The table has 250,000 to 350,000 clones, roughly 90% seen once. Source material: peripheral blood. These TCRs come from a woman in her thirties with active or convalescent COVID-19.

The chain has TRBV30 and TRBJ1-5, with D perhaps TRBD1 (5 bases). The germline gives CDR1 GTSNPN, CDR2 SVGIG (reference sequence). Trimming removed 2 bases at V and 5 bases at J, with 19 bases between. The CDR3 length is 16 residues. CDR3 DNA: TGTGCCTGGAGTTTGGGCGGGGGTTTCGGGGATCAGCCCCAGCATTTT. Translated, it gives CAWSLGGGFGDQPQHF.

In nucleotides, the CDR3 is TGTGCCAGCAGCTTAGCGGCTAGCGGGGGGGGCACAGATACGCAGTATTTT. As protein: CASSLAASGGGTDTQYF. The rearrangement joins TRBV7-9 to TRBJ2-3, with TRBD2 matching 12 bases. From germline, CDR1 is SEHNR and CDR2 FQNEAQ (reference sequence). This CDR3 has 17 residues. V was pared by 0 bases and J by 1 base, with 2 bases of the junction left unmatched.

This sequence joins TRBV2 and TRBJ1-1; D unresolved. The V gene lost 7 bases and the J gene lost 6 bases, with 18 bases spanning the gap. The CDR3 totals 14 residues. Per germline, CDR1 SNHLY and CDR2 FYNNEI. Here the CDR3 DNA reads TGTGCCAGCACCGACTTTTGGTGGCCCGCTGAAGCTTTCTTT. Translating it yields CASTDFWWPAEAFF. Together with reference TRBV2 and TRBJ1-1, the CDR3 gives the full variable domain: EPEVTQTPSHQVTQMGQEVILRCVPISNHLYFYWYRQILGQKVEFLVSFYNNEISEKSEIFDDQFSVERPDGSNFTLKIRSTKLEDSAMYFCASTDFWWPAEAFFGQGTRLTVV.

This clone was observed a handful of times. The rearrangement uses TRBV2 and TRBJ1-6; D call uncertain. Germline lookup yields CDR1 SNHLY and CDR2 FYNNEI. This CDR3 has 14 residues. The ends were cut back, 0 bases at V and 9 bases at J, with 9 bases in the middle. This CDR3 is CASSEAGARSPLHF. The DNA of the CDR3 is TGTGCCAGCAGTGAAGCGGGAGCTCGTTCACCCCTCCACTTT.

The chain uses TRBV7-2 and TRBJ2-3; D may be TRBD1 (8 bases). Trimming pared 4 bases from V and 4 bases from J, leaving 15 bases between. Germline values: CDR1 SGHTA, CDR2 FQGNSA. The CDR3 totals 15 residues. The CDR3 protein is CASSSQGAGADTQYF. CDR3 DNA sequence: TGTGCCAGCAGCTCCCAGGGGGCGGGGGCAGATACGCAGTATTTT.

J is TRBJ2-7 and V is TRBV5-6, with a weak D call TRBD2 (5 bases). This CDR3 comprises 14 residues. V lost 3 bases to trimming and J lost 2 bases, with 12 bases between them. The germline CDR1 and CDR2 sequences are SGHDT and YYEEEE. The CDR3 nucleotides read TGTGCCAGCAGCTCGGGGTGGAACCCCTACGAGCAGTACTTC. Encoded protein: CASSSGWNPYEQYF. Combining the CDR3 with reference TRBV5-6 and TRBJ2-7 gives the whole variable domain DAGVTQSPTHLIKTRGQQVTLRCSPKSGHDTVSWYQQALGQGPQFIFQYYEEEERQRGNFPDRFSGHQFPNYSSELNVNALLLGDSALYLCASSSGWNPYEQYFGPGTRLTVT.

This clone has only a few counts. V usage is TRBV4-3 and J usage is TRBJ2-5; the match to TRBD2 covers 9 bases. The CDR3 extends over 18 amino acids. Germline assignment: CDR1 LGHNA and CDR2 YSLEER. V was clipped by 4 bases and J by 5 bases; unmatched bases: 17. As DNA, the CDR3 is TGCGCCAGCAGCCCGCAACTTGCCAGCGGGGGGCGAATGGAGACCCAGTACTTC. Protein sequence: CASSPQLASGGRMETQYF.

The chain is built from TRBV30 and TRBJ1-2, with TRBD1 as a possible D gene (6 bases). CDR1 GTSNPN and CDR2 SVGIG come from the germline V gene (reference sequence). Trimming took 0 bases from V and 2 from J, leaving 10 bases between them. This CDR3 contains 14 residues. The CDR3 loop is CAWSVGRGNYGYTF. The DNA for the CDR3 is TGTGCCTGGAGTGTAGGGAGGGGGAACTATGGCTACACCTTC.

The V and J genes are TRBV5-8 and TRBJ1-3, with D tentatively TRBD1 (6 bases). Germline CDR1 is SGHTS and CDR2 is YDEGEE. The CDR3 totals 16 residues. The V end was cut by 4 bases, the J end by 6 bases, with 20 bases between. The CDR3 DNA reads as TGTGCCAGCAGCCACGAAGTCAGGGGCGACATAAACACCATATATTTT. It yields the protein CASSHEVRGDINTIYF. Drawing the rest from reference TRBV5-8 and TRBJ1-3, the complete variable domain is EAGVTQSPTHLIKTRGQQATLRCSPISGHTSVYWYQQALGLGLQFLLWYDEGEERNRGNFPPRFSGRQFPNYSSELNVNALELEDSALYLCASSHEVRGDINTIYFGEGSWLTVV.

This clone was found a few times. V usage is TRBV2 and J usage is TRBJ1-5; D call uncertain. The CDR3 runs to 12 residues. Trimming left V 7 bases short and J 4 bases short, with 8 bases between. From germline, CDR1 is SNHLY and CDR2 FYNNEI. The CDR3, as DNA: TGTGCCAGCACAACGGGGAATCAGCCCCAGCATTTT. It yields the protein CASTTGNQPQHF.

V gene TRBV19 combines with J gene TRBJ2-3; tentatively, D is TRBD1 (6 bases). Germline V CDR1 and CDR2: LNHDA, SQIVND (reference sequence). The germline V and J ends were trimmed by 2 bases and 6 bases, with 15 bases remaining between them. The CDR3 is 15 amino acids. This chain's CDR3 is CASSITGYYQDTQYF. Here the CDR3 DNA reads TGTGCCAGTAGTATAACAGGGTATTACCAGGATACGCAGTATTTT.